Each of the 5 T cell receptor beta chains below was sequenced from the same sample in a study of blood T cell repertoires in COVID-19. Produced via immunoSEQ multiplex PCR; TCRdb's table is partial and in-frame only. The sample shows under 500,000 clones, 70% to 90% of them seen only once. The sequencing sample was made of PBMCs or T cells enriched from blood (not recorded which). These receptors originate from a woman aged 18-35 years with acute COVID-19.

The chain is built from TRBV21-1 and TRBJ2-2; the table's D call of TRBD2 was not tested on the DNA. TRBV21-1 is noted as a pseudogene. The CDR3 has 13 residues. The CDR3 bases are TGTGCCGGTACCGGGAGCCTAACCGGGGAGCTGTTTTTT. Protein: CAGTGSLTGELFF.

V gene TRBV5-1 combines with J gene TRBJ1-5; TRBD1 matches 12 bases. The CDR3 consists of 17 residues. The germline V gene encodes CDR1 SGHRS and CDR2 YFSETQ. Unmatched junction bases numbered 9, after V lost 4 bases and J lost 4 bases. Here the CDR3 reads CASSPGQGASGNQPQHF. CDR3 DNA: TGCGCCAGCAGCCCGGGACAGGGGGCAAGTGGTAATCAGCCCCAGCATTTT.

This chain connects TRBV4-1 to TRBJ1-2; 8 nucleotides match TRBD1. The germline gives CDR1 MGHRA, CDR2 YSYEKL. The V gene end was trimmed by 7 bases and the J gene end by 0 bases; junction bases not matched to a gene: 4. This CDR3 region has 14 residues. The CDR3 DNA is TGCGCCAGCACCCGGGGACAGGCTAACTATGGCTACACCTTC. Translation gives CASTRGQANYGYTF.

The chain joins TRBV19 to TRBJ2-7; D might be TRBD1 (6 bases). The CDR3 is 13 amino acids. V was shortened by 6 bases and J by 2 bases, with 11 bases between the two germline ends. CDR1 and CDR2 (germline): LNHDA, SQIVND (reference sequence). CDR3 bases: TGTGCCAGTAGCGACAGGAGCACCTACGAGCAGTACTTC. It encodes CASSDRSTYEQYF.

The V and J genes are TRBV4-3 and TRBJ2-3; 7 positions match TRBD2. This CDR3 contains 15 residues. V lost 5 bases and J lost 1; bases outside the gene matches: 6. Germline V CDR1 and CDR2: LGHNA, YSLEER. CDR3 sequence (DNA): TGCGCCAGCAGCTTACGACTAGCTGGCACAGATACGCAGTATTTT. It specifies CASSLRLAGTDTQYF.